Presented here are 24 T cell receptor beta chains from one specimen sequenced in a study of blood T cells in healthy people across ages. Primed by a sample-barcoded 5' primer and a J-beta primer mix, a second PCR proceeded for about 7 to 11 cycles. TCRdb re-called the 5' RACE reads with MiXCR, one entry per CDR3 protein. The table has hundreds of thousands of distinct CDR3 sequences, more than 20% seen once. Separately, the same data were catalogued under a study of T cells of mothers and their children.

Sequencing used blood. These receptors all come from a boy between 10 and 17 years old in good health.

This clonotype was seen a few times. The J gene is TRBJ1-2, the V gene TRBV28; weak D call: TRBD1 (6 bases). Germline values: CDR1 MDHEN, CDR2 SYDVKM. Trimming stripped 5 bases from V and 6 bases from J, with 19 bases between. This CDR3 spans 15 amino acids. The CDR3 reads CASSTLGGGLNGYTF. The CDR3, as DNA: TGTGCCAGCAGTACCCTCGGCGGGGGGCTGAATGGCTACACCTTC.

Regarding this clonotype: One end of the junction varies from germline; a read error may be responsible. This rearrangement joins TRBV20-1 to TRBJ2-3, with D perhaps TRBD2 (6 bases). CDR1 is DFQATT, CDR2 SNEGSKA, per germline (reference sequence). The CDR3 runs 15 residues. The CDR3 DNA reads TGCGGTGCTAGGGGTAGCGGACTTAGCACAGATACGCAGTATTTT. This encodes CGARGSGLSTDTQYF.

This chain connects TRBV19 to TRBJ2-7, with TRBD1 matching 9 bases. From germline, CDR1 is LNHDA and CDR2 SQIVND (reference sequence). Trimming cost V 4 bases and J 2 bases; bases outside gene matches: 6. CDR3 size: 15 residues. The CDR3: CASSTRGQGPYEQYF. The CDR3 nucleotides read TGTGCCAGTAGTACCCGGGGACAGGGCCCCTACGAGCAGTACTTC.

This clonotype has only a few counts. The V gene is TRBV7-2, the J gene TRBJ2-7; unclear D gene. This CDR3 contains 13 residues. V dropped 5 bases and J dropped 4 bases, with 12 bases sitting between them. CDR1 is SGHTA, CDR2 FQGNSA, per germline. CDR3 loop: CASSPGRVYEQYF. Written as DNA, the CDR3 is TGTGCCAGCAGCCCGGGTAGGGTGTACGAGCAGTACTTC. Using reference TRBV7-2 and TRBJ2-7 for the parts outside the CDR3, the full variable domain is GAGVSQSPSNKVTEKGKDVELRCDPISGHTALYWYRQSLGQGLEFLIYFQGNSAPDKSGLPSDRFSAERTGGSVSTLTIQRTQQEDSAVYLCASSPGRVYEQYFGPGTRLTVT.

This clonotype was recorded a few times. The chain is built from TRBV10-3 and TRBJ2-5; TRBD1 matches 9 bases. CDR1 is ENHRY, CDR2 SYGVKD, per germline. V shed 10 bases, J shed 5 bases, and the junction held 11 bases outside the gene matches. The CDR3 loop spans 14 amino acids. CDR3 bases: TGTGCCAGCCCAAGGGACAGGGTAGGCGAGACCCAGTACTTC. Translating it yields CASPRDRVGETQYF.

The rearrangement links TRBV27 to TRBJ2-1; D may be TRBD2 (5 bases). The last part of the DNA fits TRBJ2-7 better; the J call may be wrong. CDR3 length equals 16 residues. The germline V gene has CDR1 MNHEY and CDR2 SMNVEV (reference sequence). The CDR3 spells CASSSRAFLAPYEQYF. CDR3 coding DNA: TGTGCCAGCAGTTCTCGAGCGTTCCTAGCTCCGTACGAGCAGTACTTC.

This clonotype was picked up a small number of times. This rearrangement joins TRBV3-1 to TRBJ2-2; 7 nucleotides line up with TRBD1. V dropped 1 base and J dropped 4; count of bases not matched to a gene: 3. CDR1 is LGHDT, CDR2 YNNKEL, per germline (reference sequence). This CDR3 spans 15 amino acids. This CDR3 is CASSQVGQTTGELFF. CDR3 coding DNA: TGTGCCAGCAGCCAAGTGGGACAGACCACCGGGGAGCTGTTTTTT. Full variable domain (rest looked up from reference TRBV3-1 and TRBJ2-2): DTAVSQTPKYLVTQMGNDKSIKCEQNLGHDTMYWYKQDSKKFLKIMFSYNNKELIINETVPNRFSPKSPDKAHLNLHINSLELGDSAVYFCASSQVGQTTGELFFGEGSRLTVL.

J is TRBJ2-2 and V is TRBV5-1; the D is unclear. The CDR3 runs 12 residues. Germline V CDR1 and CDR2: SGHRS, YFSETQ. Between the trimmed V and J ends, which lost 4 bases and 4 bases, there was a span of 5 bases. As DNA, the CDR3 is TGCGCCAGCAGCAGAAGCACCGGGGAGCTGTTTTTT. Protein product: CASSRSTGELFF.

This clonotype occurred a few times. J is TRBJ2-3 and V is TRBV6-5, with TRBD1 identical over 8 bases. The CDR3 extends over 17 amino acids. V dropped 2 bases and J dropped 6; count of bases not matched to a gene: 13. Looked up from germline, CDR1 is MNHEY and CDR2 is SVGAGI. The CDR3 bases are TGTGCCAGCAGTTACCATCCTGCGGCAGGGGGCCGGGATACGCAGTATTTT. This codes for CASSYHPAAGGRDTQYF.

There are a few counts of this clonotype. V is TRBV6-5 and J is TRBJ2-5, with unresolved D. Looked up from germline, CDR1 is MNHEY and CDR2 is SVGAGI. V lost 7 bases and J lost 6, with 12 bases in between. The CDR3 extends over 12 amino acids. CDR3 region: CASTTATKTQYF. The CDR3 nucleotides are TGTGCCAGCACAACAGCAACGAAGACCCAGTACTTC.

This rearrangement joins TRBV29-1 to TRBJ2-7, with no clear D. Germline CDR1 SQVTM, CDR2 ANQGSEA. V was clipped by 6 bases and J by 2 bases, with 11 bases between them. This CDR3 is 12 amino acids long. This chain's CDR3 is CSVYSHTYEQYF. The DNA of the CDR3 is TGCAGCGTCTATAGCCATACCTACGAGCAGTACTTC.

The chain couples TRBV7-2 to TRBJ2-5, with D tentatively TRBD1 or TRBD2 (6 bases each). The end of the DNA is better explained by TRBJ2-1, so the J call may be wrong. Germline V gene lookup returns CDR1 SGHTA and CDR2 FQGNSA. This CDR3 region has 15 residues. The CDR3 DNA is TGTGCCAGCAACTCGGGGGCCTTTTCCTACAATGAGCAGTTCTTC. It translates to CASNSGAFSYNEQFF.

The chain has TRBV12-5 and TRBJ2-5; 8 bases match TRBD2. The DNA matches TRBJ2-7 better at its end, which makes the J call doubtful. The CDR3 contains 16 residues. The germline CDR1 and CDR2 sequences are LGHNT and FRNRAP. The CDR3 here is CASGSRGSGGFYEQYF. In DNA form, the CDR3 reads TGTGCTAGTGGTTCCCGGGGAAGCGGGGGCTTCTACGAGCAGTACTTC.

This clonotype was picked up a small number of times. This CDR3 is missing its conserved last phenylalanine or tryptophan, likely due to a read error. The chain employs TRBV12-3 or TRBV12-4 and TRBJ1-1; TRBD1 matches at 7 bases. The CDR3 consists of 14 residues. V trimming: 7 bases; J trimming: 0 bases; junction bases outside the gene matches: 5. CDR3 nucleotides: TGTGCCAGCAATCCGACAGGGATGAACACTGAAGCTTTCTCT. Its protein is CASNPTGMNTEAFS.

This clonotype occurred a few times. The rearrangement joins TRBV3-1 to TRBJ1-1; D is uncertain. Trimming stripped 3 bases from V and 4 bases from J, with 9 bases between. Per germline, CDR1 LGHDT and CDR2 YNNKEL (reference sequence). The CDR3 sequence is 13 residues long. The DNA of the CDR3 is TGTGCCAGCAGCCATCCGGGAGGCACTGAAGCTTTCTTT. The encoded protein is CASSHPGGTEAFF.

The rearrangement links TRBV9 to TRBJ2-7; D call uncertain. V dropped 2 bases and J dropped 2 bases, with 11 bases sitting between them. This CDR3 region has 14 residues. CDR1 is SGDLS, CDR2 YYNGEE, per germline. The CDR3 loop is CASSVAGSTYEQYF. For the CDR3, the DNA is TGTGCCAGCAGCGTGGCTGGATCCACCTACGAGCAGTACTTC. Variable domain in full (rest from reference TRBV9 and TRBJ2-7): DSGVTQTPKHLITATGQRVTLRCSPRSGDLSVYWYQQSLDQGLQFLIQYYNGEERAKGNILERFSAQQFPDLHSELNLSSLELGDSALYFCASSVAGSTYEQYFGPGTRLTVT.

This clonotype was recorded a few times. V is TRBV24-1 and J is TRBJ2-1, with D possibly being TRBD1 (6 bases). The CDR3 is 16 residues long. CDR1 is KGHDR and CDR2 is SFDVKD in the germline V gene. V was shortened by 9 bases and J by 0 bases, with 17 bases between the two germline ends. CDR3 nucleotides: TGTGCCACCGAAATAGGACAGTCAAGCTCCTACAATGAGCAGTTCTTC. Protein product: CATEIGQSSSYNEQFF.

This clonotype was observed a few times. The rearrangement joins TRBV6-1 to TRBJ1-1; D is undetermined. The CDR3 covers 13 residues. V lost 7 bases, J lost 6 bases, and 15 bases lay in between. The germline gives CDR1 MNHNS, CDR2 SASEGT. The CDR3 coding sequence is TGTGCCAGCACCGTTGAGGGCTCCGCTGAAGCTTTCTTT. This gives the protein CASTVEGSAEAFF.

This clonotype was detected a few times. The chain carries TRBV5-1 and TRBJ2-7; 7 positions match TRBD2. The CDR3 spans 16 residues. Germline trimming cut 4 bases from V and 6 bases from J; bases unmatched to any gene: 16. Germline V gene data show CDR1 as SGHRS and CDR2 as YFSETQ. The CDR3 DNA reads TGCGCCAGCAGCGGGGGGGGTCGGAGCGAATTTCGCGAGCAGTACTTC. Residues: CASSGGGRSEFREQYF.

This clonotype was counted between two and nine times. The CDR3 bases are TGTGCCAGCAGACTACTAGCGGGATCCAATGAGCAGTTCTTC. The encoded protein is CASRLLAGSNEQFF. The chain links TRBV7-2 to TRBJ2-1; TRBD2 matches 10 bases. J gave up 6 bases and V 6 bases, and 5 bases lay outside the gene matches. The CDR3 consists of 14 residues. The germline V gene encodes CDR1 SGHTA and CDR2 FQGNSA.

This clonotype came up a few times. The chain uses TRBV29-1 and TRBJ2-1; D gene ambiguous. In germline, CDR1 is SQVTM, CDR2 ANQGSEA. The CDR3 consists of 13 residues. V was cut by 6 bases and J by 6 bases, with 15 bases left in between. Here the CDR3 reads CSVPSPNSNEQFF. DNA for the CDR3: TGCAGCGTCCCGAGTCCCAATTCCAATGAGCAGTTCTTC.

The chain is built from TRBV6-4 and TRBJ2-5, with D maybe TRBD2 (6 bases). Judging by the DNA end, TRBJ2-7 fits better; the J call may be wrong. Germline loops: CDR1 MRHNA, CDR2 SNTAGT. CDR3 size: 18 residues. The DNA of the CDR3 is TGTGCCAGCAGTGGCGCCGGGACTGGGAATCATAAACCCTACGAGCAGTACTTC. Its translation: CASSGAGTGNHKPYEQYF.

This clonotype was seen more than once but under ten times. The V gene is TRBV14, the J gene TRBJ1-2, with D perhaps matching TRBD1 (6 bases). The germline V and J ends were trimmed by 2 bases and 0 bases, with 7 bases remaining between them. This CDR3 has 14 residues. The V gene's germline CDR1 is SGHDN and CDR2 FVKESK. For the CDR3, the DNA is TGTGCCAGCAGCCAATGGACAGCTAACTATGGCTACACCTTC. It codes for CASSQWTANYGYTF.

This clonotype came up a few times. The chain recombines TRBV4-2 with TRBJ2-4; D call uncertain. Looked up from germline, CDR1 is LGHNA and CDR2 is YNFKEQ. The CDR3 contains 12 residues. Between the trimmed V and J ends, which lost 4 bases and 9 bases, there was a span of 10 bases. The CDR3 nucleotides read TGTGCCAGCAGCCCCCGCGATGGCATTCAGTACTTC. Its translation: CASSPRDGIQYF.